Listed here is a single T cell receptor beta chain. Its specificity is not known. This record belongs to a study of Tregs in tolerant kidney transplant recipients. The method was immunoSEQ multiplex PCR; TCRdb's version includes in-frame clones alone and lacks a portion of them. The sample yields approximately 1,500 clones, approximately 37% seen once. J was trimmed by 7 bases and V by 5 bases; bases with no gene match: 9. Germline V gives CDR1 MNHNS, CDR2 SASEGT. This CDR3 is 14 amino acids long. Material: Tregs from blood cultured with allogeneic cells. This chain links TRBV6-1 with TRBJ1-1; 8 bases fit TRBD1. This TCR derives from a human patient who received a combined kidney and bone marrow transplant. T cells may partly derive from the graft donor. The CDR3 coding sequence is TGTGCCAGCAGTAATAGACAGGGGCGCCTTGAAGCTTTCTTT. As protein: CASSNRQGRLEAFF.